A selection of T cell receptor beta chains follows, all from one sample in a study of shared clonotypes between healthy human individuals. The method was immunoSEQ multiplex PCR; TCRdb's version includes in-frame clones alone and lacks a portion of them. The sample shows more than 450,000 clones, approximately 79% of them seen only once. The material sequenced was PBMCs. These receptors were obtained from a woman aged 40 to 50 in good health. Some clones in this sample may be carry-over from other donors' samples. Each CDR3 is given without its conserved first and last residue.

V gene: TRBV2; CDR3 protein: ASTTWQNNEQF
V gene: TRBV30; CDR3 protein: AWNDRNNSPLH
V gene: TRBV4-2; CDR3 protein: ASSPGFGASGYGYT
V gene: TRBV7-9; CDR3 protein: ASSLRMTGNEQF
V gene: TRBV5-4; CDR3 protein: ASSLRSVLTYEQY
V gene: TRBV5-1; CDR3 protein: ASSLAGTTPDTQY
V gene: TRBV7-8; CDR3 protein: ASSLSGRSGRLLSYNEQF
V gene: TRBV6-5; CDR3 protein: ASSYSRGANEKLF
V gene: TRBV27; CDR3 protein: ASSLYGRGNEQF
V gene: TRBV6-5; CDR3 protein: ASSLRGNTEAF
V gene: TRBV5-1; CDR3 protein: ASSFYGTVYSNQPQH
V gene: TRBV19; CDR3 protein: ASQIRTGLGNQPQH
V gene: TRBV6-4; CDR3 protein: ASGSTGDSGEQF
V gene: TRBV7-3; CDR3 protein: ASSLMLAETDNEQF
V gene: TRBV11-2; CDR3 protein: ASSVWAKNIQY
V gene: TRBV27; CDR3 protein: ASSFLAGVSGELF
V gene: TRBV7-9; CDR3 protein: ASSYMDSKQETQY
V gene: TRBV11-2; CDR3 protein: ASSSSRISYEQY
V gene: TRBV7-6; CDR3 protein: ASSPRSGRNTDTQY
V gene: TRBV27; CDR3 protein: ASSLSGSGELF